The clone carrying this T cell receptor (beta chain) was seen a few times. Its antigen is still unknown. This sample was included in a study of T cell repertoires in cytomegalovirus infection. Notes on the study in general: Of the TCR beta families, the public ones yielded a cumulative frequency that identified carriers of CMV plus the relevant HLA.

A single record per CDR3 protein comes from TCRdb applying MiXCR to the reads. This table has about 830,000 distinct CDR3 sequences, about 31% appearing once. V trimming: 6 bases; J trimming: 0 bases; junction bases outside the gene matches: 4. The CDR3 is 15 residues long. Germline-derived CDR1 and CDR2 are MNHEY and SVGEGT. This chain links TRBV6-2 or TRBV6-3 with TRBJ2-3; 9 bases align to TRBD1. The origin of this receptor is a human donor in good health (CMV status not recorded). Some clones in this sample may be carry-over from other donors' samples. The input for sequencing was cultured CD8+ T cells from PBMCs, taken from culture after CMV antigen stimulation. The CDR3 loop reads CASSRDRESTDTQYF. DNA of the CDR3: TGTGCCAGCAGCCGGGACAGGGAAAGCACAGATACGCAGTATTTT.